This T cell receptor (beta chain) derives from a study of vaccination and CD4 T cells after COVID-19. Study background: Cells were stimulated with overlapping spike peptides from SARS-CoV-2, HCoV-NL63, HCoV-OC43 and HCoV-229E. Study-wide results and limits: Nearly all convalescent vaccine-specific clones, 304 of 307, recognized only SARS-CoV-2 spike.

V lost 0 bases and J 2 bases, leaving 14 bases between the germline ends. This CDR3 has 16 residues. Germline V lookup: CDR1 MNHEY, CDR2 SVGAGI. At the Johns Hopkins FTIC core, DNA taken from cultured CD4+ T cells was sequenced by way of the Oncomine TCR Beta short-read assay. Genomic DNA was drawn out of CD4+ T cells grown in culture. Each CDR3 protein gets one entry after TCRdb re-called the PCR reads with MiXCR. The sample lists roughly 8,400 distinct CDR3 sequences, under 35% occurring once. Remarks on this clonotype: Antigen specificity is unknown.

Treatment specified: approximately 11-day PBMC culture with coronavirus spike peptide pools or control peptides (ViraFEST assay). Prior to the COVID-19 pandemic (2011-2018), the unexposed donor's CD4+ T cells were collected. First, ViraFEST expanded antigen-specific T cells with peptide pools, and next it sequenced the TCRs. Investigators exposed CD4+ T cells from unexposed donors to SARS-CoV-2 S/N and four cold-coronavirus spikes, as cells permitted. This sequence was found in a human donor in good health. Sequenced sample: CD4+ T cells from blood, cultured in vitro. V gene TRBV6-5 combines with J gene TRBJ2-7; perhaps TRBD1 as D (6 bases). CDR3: CASSYSPQGRTYEQYF. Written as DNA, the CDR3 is TGTGCCAGCAGTTACTCCCCACAGGGTCGGACCTACGAGCAGTACTTC.